This T cell receptor (beta chain) originates from a study of blood T cell repertoires in COVID-19. Profiling relied on immunoSEQ multiplex PCR, and the TCRdb table lists in-frame clones only, not all of them. This sample has over 15,000 clones, with about 89% found just once. The CDR3 extends over 15 amino acids. Germline lookup yields CDR1 MNHEY and CDR2 SVGAGI. With 5 bases clipped from V and 10 bases from J, the junction kept 9 bases outside the gene matches. The genes are TRBV6-5 and TRBJ1-6, with 9 bases fitting TRBD1. The sample taken for sequencing was peripheral blood. The TCR was taken from an elderly woman with COVID-19, enrolled during active disease. Here the CDR3 DNA reads TGTGCCAGCAGTATCGGGGGACAGGGTGGCTCACCCCTCCACTTT. This translates into CASSIGGQGGSPLHF.